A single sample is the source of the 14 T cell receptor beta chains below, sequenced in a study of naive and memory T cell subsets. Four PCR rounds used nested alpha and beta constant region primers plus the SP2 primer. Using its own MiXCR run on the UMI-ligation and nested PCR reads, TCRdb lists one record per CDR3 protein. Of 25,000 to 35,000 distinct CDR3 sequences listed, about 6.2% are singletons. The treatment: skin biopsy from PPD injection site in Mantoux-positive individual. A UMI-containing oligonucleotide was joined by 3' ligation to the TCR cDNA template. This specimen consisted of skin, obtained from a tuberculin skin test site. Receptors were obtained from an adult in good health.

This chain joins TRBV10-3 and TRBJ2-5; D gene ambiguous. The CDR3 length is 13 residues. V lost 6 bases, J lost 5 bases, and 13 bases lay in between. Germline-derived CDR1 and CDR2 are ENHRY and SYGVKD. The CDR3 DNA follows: TGTGCCATCAGCTCTCCAGGTTACGAGACCCAGTACTTC. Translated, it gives CAISSPGYETQYF.

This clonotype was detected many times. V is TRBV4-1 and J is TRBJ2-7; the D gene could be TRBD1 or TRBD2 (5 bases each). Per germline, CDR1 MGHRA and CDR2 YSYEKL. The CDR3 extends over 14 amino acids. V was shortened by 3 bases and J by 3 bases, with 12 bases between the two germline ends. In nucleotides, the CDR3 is TGCGCCAGCAGCCATAGGGACGGAGACTACGAGCAGTACTTC. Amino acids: CASSHRDGDYEQYF.

The CDR3 DNA reads as TGTGCCAGCAGTTACACCGGGACAGGGGGCAAAGGCTACACCTTC. As protein: CASSYTGTGGKGYTF. J is TRBJ1-2 and V is TRBV6-5; 12 bases map to TRBD1. Germline CDR1 and CDR2: MNHEY and SVGAGI. The junction had 6 bases not matched to a gene; V was cut back by 2 bases and J by 8 bases. There are 15 residues in the CDR3.

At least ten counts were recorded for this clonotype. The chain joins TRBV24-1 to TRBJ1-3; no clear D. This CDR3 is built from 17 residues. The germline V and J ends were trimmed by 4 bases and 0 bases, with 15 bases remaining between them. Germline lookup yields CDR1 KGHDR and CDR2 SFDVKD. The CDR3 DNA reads TGTGCCACCAGTGACAGAACCGGATACCACTCTGGAAACACCATATATTTT. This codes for CATSDRTGYHSGNTIYF.

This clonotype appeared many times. The CDR3 nucleotides read TGTGCCAGCAGTGTCGGGAAGGTCAACACCGGGGAGCTGTTTTTT. This encodes CASSVGKVNTGELFF. The V and J genes are TRBV6-1 and TRBJ2-2, with D maybe TRBD2 (5 bases). Trimming took 4 bases from V and 2 from J, leaving 11 bases between them. The CDR3 runs 15 residues. Germline CDR1 is MNHNS and CDR2 is SASEGT.

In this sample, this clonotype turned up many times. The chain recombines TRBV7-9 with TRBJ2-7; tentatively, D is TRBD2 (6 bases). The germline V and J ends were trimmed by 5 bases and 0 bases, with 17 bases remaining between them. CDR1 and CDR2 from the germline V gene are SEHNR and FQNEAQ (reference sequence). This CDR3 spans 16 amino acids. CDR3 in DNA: TGTGCCAGCAGCCCACCGGGACTCCTGAGCTCCTACGAGCAGTACTTC. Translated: CASSPPGLLSSYEQYF.

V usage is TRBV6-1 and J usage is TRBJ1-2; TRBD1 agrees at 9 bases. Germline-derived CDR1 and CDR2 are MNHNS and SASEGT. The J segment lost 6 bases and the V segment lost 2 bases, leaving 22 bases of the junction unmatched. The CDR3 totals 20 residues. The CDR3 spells CASSEFLTGTGLLLGDGYTF. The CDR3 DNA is TGTGCCAGCAGTGAATTTCTCACCGGGACAGGGCTTCTACTGGGGGATGGCTACACCTTC.

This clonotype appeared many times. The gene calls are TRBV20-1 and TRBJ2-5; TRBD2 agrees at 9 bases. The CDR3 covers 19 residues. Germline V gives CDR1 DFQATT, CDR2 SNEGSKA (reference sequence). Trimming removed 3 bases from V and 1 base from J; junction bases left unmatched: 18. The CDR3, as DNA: TGCAGTGCTAGCCTACCGAGGTACACAGCGGGGGGCCTCCAAGAGACCCAGTACTTC. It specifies CSASLPRYTAGGLQETQYF.

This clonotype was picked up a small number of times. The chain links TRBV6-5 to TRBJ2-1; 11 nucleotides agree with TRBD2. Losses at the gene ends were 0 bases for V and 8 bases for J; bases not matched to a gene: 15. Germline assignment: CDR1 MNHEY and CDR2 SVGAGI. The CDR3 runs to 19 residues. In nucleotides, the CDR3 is TGTGCCAGCAGTTACTCGGTTGTACTAGCGGGGGCCCTCGGGGATGAGCAGTTCTTC. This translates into CASSYSVVLAGALGDEQFF.

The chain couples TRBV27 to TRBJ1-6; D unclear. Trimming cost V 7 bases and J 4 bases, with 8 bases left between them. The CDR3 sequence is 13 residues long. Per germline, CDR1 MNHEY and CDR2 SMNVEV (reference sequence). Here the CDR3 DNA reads TGTGCCAGCACCAGCGAGTATAATTCACCCCTCCACTTT. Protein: CASTSEYNSPLHF.

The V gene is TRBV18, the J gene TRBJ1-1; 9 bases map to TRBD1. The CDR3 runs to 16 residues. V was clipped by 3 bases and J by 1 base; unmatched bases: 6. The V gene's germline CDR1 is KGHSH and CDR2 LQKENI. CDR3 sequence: CASSPLQGAKNTEAFF. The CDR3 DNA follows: TGTGCCAGCTCACCTTTACAGGGGGCGAAGAACACTGAAGCTTTCTTT.

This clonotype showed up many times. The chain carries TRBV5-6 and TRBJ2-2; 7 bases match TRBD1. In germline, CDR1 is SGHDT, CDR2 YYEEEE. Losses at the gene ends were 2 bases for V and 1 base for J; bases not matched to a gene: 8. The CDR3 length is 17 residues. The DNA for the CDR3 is TGTGCCAGCAGCTTCACTACGACAGGGAGGAACACCGGGGAGCTGTTTTTT. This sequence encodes CASSFTTTGRNTGELFF.

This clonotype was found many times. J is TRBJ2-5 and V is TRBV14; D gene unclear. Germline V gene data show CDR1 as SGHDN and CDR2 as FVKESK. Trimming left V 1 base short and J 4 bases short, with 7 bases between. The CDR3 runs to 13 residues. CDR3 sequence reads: CASSQVQRETQYF. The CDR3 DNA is TGTGCCAGCAGCCAAGTTCAGAGAGAGACCCAGTACTTC.

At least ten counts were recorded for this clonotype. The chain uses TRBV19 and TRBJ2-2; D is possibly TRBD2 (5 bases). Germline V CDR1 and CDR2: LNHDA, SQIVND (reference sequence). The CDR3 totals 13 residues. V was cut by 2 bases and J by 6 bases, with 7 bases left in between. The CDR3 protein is CASSISSPGELFF. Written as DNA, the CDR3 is TGTGCCAGTAGTATATCTAGCCCCGGGGAGCTGTTTTTT.